A selection of T cell receptor beta chains follows, all from one sample in a study of human T cells and chemical hapten exposure. Using its own MiXCR run on the RACE reads, TCRdb lists one record per CDR3 protein. The sample holds 84,000 or so distinct CDR3 sequences, approximately 10% seen once. The sample here was whole blood, taken in connection with sensitization to the hapten diphenylcyclopropenone (DPC). The receptors come from a man in his forties with alopecia areata. Some clones in this sample may be carry-over from other donors' samples. Each CDR3 is given with its conserved first and last residue. A D gene is named only where the DNA matches it firmly. Size values are once, few and many counts, or a class for expanded clones, and some rows have none.

J	size	V	D	CDR3	DNA
TRBJ2-6	NA	TRBV19	NA	CASRGGMAGANVLTF	TGTGCCAGCAGGGGGGGAATGGCTGGGGCCAACGTCCTGACTTTC
TRBJ2-7	NA	TRBV6-1	NA	CASEGITNYEQYF	TGTGCCAGCGAGGGGATAACCAACTACGAGCAGTACTTC
TRBJ2-1	NA	TRBV4-3	TRBD2	CASSQDLTSGAYNEQFF	TGCGCCAGCAGCCAAGACCTGACTAGCGGGGCCTACAATGAGCAGTTCTTC
TRBJ2-5	few	TRBV12-3/TRBV12-4	NA	CASRLPPGSVTYF	TGTGCCAGCAGGCTACCCCCCGGGAGCGTCACGTACTTC
TRBJ2-1	many	TRBV5-1	NA	CASSLEVYNEQFF	TGCGCCAGCAGCCTGGAAGTTTACAATGAGCAGTTCTTC
TRBJ2-1	few	TRBV20-1	TRBD2	CSAGVAGVYNEQFF	TGCAGTGCTGGGGTAGCGGGGGTTTACAATGAGCAGTTCTTC
TRBJ1-1	many	TRBV20-1	NA	CSARAQPNTEAFF	TGCAGTGCTAGAGCACAACCGAACACTGAAGCTTTCTTT
TRBJ2-5	few	TRBV29-1	NA	CSASETEETQYF	TGCAGCGCCTCCGAGACTGAAGAGACCCAGTACTTC
TRBJ2-4	NA	TRBV9	TRBD2	CASSVAASGSEVQYF	TGTGCCAGCAGCGTAGCGGCTAGCGGGAGTGAAGTTCAGTACTTC
TRBJ1-6	many	TRBV20-1	TRBD1	CSARDPRTGVNSPLHF	TGCAGTGCTAGAGATCCACGGACAGGGGTTAATTCACCCCTCCACTTT
TRBJ2-1	few	TRBV19	NA	CASSIGRAVSYNEQFF	TGTGCCAGTAGTATTGGGCGGGCAGTCTCCTACAATGAGCAGTTCTTC
TRBJ1-1	NA	TRBV27	NA	CASSLRVGTEAFF	TGTGCCAGCAGTTTGCGGGTAGGCACTGAAGCTTTCTTT
TRBJ2-1	NA	TRBV9	NA	CASSVRDDYNEQFF	TGTGCCAGCAGCGTGAGGGACGATTACAATGAGCAGTTCTTC
TRBJ2-1	many	TRBV6-5	TRBD2	CASSRLAGVYNEQFF	TGTGCCAGCAGTAGACTAGCGGGAGTGTACAATGAGCAGTTCTTC
TRBJ2-5	few	TRBV7-6	TRBD2	CASSLRKAGEETQYF	TGTGCCAGCAGCTTACGTAAGGCGGGAGAAGAGACCCAGTACTTC
TRBJ2-3	many	TRBV6-5	TRBD2	CASSYSGGRSTDTQYF	TGTGCCAGCAGTTACTCGGGGGGGAGAAGCACAGATACGCAGTATTTT
TRBJ1-1	few	TRBV6-5	NA	CASRKGYGRGQEAFF	TGTGCCAGCAGGAAGGGCTATGGTAGAGGACAGGAAGCTTTCTTT
TRBJ1-1	few	TRBV30	NA	CAWSLTGEAFF	TGTGCCTGGAGCCTAACGGGTGAAGCTTTCTTT
TRBJ2-5	few	TRBV12-3/TRBV12-4	NA	CASRELGLIETQYF	TGTGCCAGCAGGGAACTGGGACTCATAGAGACCCAGTACTTC
TRBJ1-5	NA	TRBV28	TRBD1	CASSPQIGQGRQPQHF	TGTGCCAGCAGTCCGCAAATTGGACAGGGGAGGCAGCCCCAGCATTTT
TRBJ1-2	few	TRBV4-3	NA	CASSQKFGTVGYTF	TGCGCCAGCAGCCAAAAATTTGGGACTGTCGGCTACACCTTC
TRBJ1-1	few	TRBV29-1	NA	CSVEDRGVNTEAFF	TGCAGCGTTGAAGATCGCGGCGTGAACACTGAAGCTTTCTTT
TRBJ2-5	NA	TRBV6-2/TRBV6-3	TRBD1	CATNRDRRQETQYF	TGTGCCACGAACCGGGACAGGAGGCAAGAGACCCAGTACTTC
TRBJ1-2	few	TRBV12-3/TRBV12-4	NA	CASSLGNSYGYTF	TGTGCCAGCAGTTTAGGAAACAGCTATGGCTACACCTTC
TRBJ2-2	few	TRBV12-3/TRBV12-4	NA	CASRTWDLLTGELFF	TGTGCCAGCAGGACCTGGGACTTACTCACCGGGGAGCTGTTTTTT
TRBJ2-5	few	TRBV4-3	NA	CASSPMVDLAETQYF	TGCGCCAGCAGCCCCATGGTGGACCTAGCGGAGACCCAGTACTTC
TRBJ2-1	NA	TRBV30	TRBD2	CAWRMSGKQFF	TGTGCCTGGAGAATGAGCGGGAAACAGTTCTTC
TRBJ2-5	many	TRBV3-1	TRBD1	CASSLDRDQETQYF	TGTGCCAGCAGCCTAGACAGGGACCAAGAGACCCAGTACTTC
TRBJ2-3	many	TRBV29-1	NA	CSGIYGVSTDTQYF	TGCAGCGGCATCTACGGGGTTAGCACAGATACGCAGTATTTT
TRBJ2-3	NA	TRBV28	NA	CASSLPFPTNTDTQYF	TGTGCCAGCAGTTTACCCTTTCCGACTAACACAGATACGCAGTATTTT
TRBJ1-2	many	TRBV7-2	NA	CASSLAVGGPNYGYTF	TGTGCCAGCAGCTTAGCGGTCGGGGGCCCTAACTATGGCTACACCTTC
TRBJ2-1	NA	TRBV7-2	NA	CASSLSRDLGGEQFF	TGTGCCAGCAGCTTAAGTAGGGACCTAGGCGGTGAGCAGTTCTTC
TRBJ2-1	NA	TRBV3-1	NA	CASSQGGSAPRRSYNEQFF	TGTGCCAGCAGCCAAGGTGGTAGCGCCCCCCGAAGGTCCTACAATGAGCAGTTCTTC
TRBJ2-5	many	TRBV7-2	TRBD2	CASSLASTSRETQYF	TGTGCCAGCAGCTTAGCTTCGACTAGCCGGGAGACCCAGTACTTC
TRBJ2-7	few	TRBV5-4	NA	CASSSGTGLYEQYF	TGTGCCAGCAGTTCCGGTACTGGACTCTACGAGCAGTACTTC
TRBJ2-1	NA	TRBV12-3/TRBV12-4	NA	CASQPGVAYNEQFF	TGTGCCAGCCAACCGGGGGTCGCCTACAATGAGCAGTTCTTC
TRBJ1-4	NA	TRBV20-1	TRBD1	CSAREAQGADVLFF	TGCAGTGCTAGAGAAGCTCAGGGGGCGGATGTGCTGTTTTTT